This T cell receptor (beta chain) derives from a study of cytomegalovirus exposure and HLA in healthy donors. Study-wide results and limits: Segments of the TCR beta V type were, in most cases, productive about 87% or about 30% of the time in an earlier analysis.

13 Jbeta primers and 60 Vbeta primers were used for the PCR. The assay was immunoSEQ multiplex PCR, and TCRdb's table has in-frame clones only and misses some. The sample has under 150,000 clones, 63% seen once. Of note for this clone: Its antigen is not identified.

At sampling all donors were nominally healthy, likely with unrecorded immune exposures. This CDR3 has 11 amino acids. V lost 0 bases and J lost 7, with 7 bases in between. In germline, CDR1 is DFQATT, CDR2 SNEGSKA (reference sequence). The rearrangement uses TRBV20-1 and TRBJ2-7; D unclear. The origin of this receptor is a man aged 40-49 years in good health and CMV-seropositive. Sequenced input: PBMCs. The CDR3: CSARDYIEQYF. In DNA, the CDR3 is TGCAGTGCTAGAGATTACATAGAGCAGTACTTC.